This T cell receptor beta chain was found in a study of shared clonotypes between healthy human individuals. The V and J ends lost 2 bases and 12 bases, in that order; junction bases with no gene match: 6. CDR1 is SNHLY and CDR2 is FYNNEI in the germline V gene. This CDR3 comprises 12 residues. This clone was detected only once. The sequencing of unsorted PBMC DNA took place on ten immunoSEQ deep assay plates. The method was immunoSEQ multiplex PCR; TCRdb's version includes in-frame clones alone and lacks a portion of them. The table lists hundreds of thousands of clones, about 74% of them singletons.

This sequence joins TRBV2 and TRBJ2-7; 8 nucleotides line up with TRBD1. The TCR was taken from a woman aged 40 to 50 in good health. Some clones in this sample may be carry-over from other donors' samples. Sequenced: PBMCs. CDR3 DNA: TGTGCCAGCAGTGAACAGCGTGACAGGGGGTACTTC. Protein product: CASSEQRDRGYF.